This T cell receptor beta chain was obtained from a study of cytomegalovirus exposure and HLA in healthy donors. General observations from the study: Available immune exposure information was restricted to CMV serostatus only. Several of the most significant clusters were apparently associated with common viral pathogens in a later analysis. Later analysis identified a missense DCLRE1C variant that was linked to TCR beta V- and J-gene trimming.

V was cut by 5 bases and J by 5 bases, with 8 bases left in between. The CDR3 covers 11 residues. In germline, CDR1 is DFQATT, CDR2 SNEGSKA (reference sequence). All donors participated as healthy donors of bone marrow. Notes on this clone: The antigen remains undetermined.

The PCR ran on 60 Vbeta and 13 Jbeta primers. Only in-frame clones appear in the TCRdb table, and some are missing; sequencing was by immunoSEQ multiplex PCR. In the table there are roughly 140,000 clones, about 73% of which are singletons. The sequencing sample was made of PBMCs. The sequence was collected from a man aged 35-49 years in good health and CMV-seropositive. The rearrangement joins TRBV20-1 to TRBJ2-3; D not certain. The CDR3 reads CSALSGDTQYF. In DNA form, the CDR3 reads TGCAGTGCTTTGTCGGGAGATACGCAGTATTTT.